This TCR beta chain was recorded in a study of CD8 T cells in Susac syndrome. General study results and limits: By the study's own acknowledgment, its TCR sequencing and HLA analysis included relatively few individuals.

After extraction with the RNeasy kit, about 0.45 to 1 ug of the RNA was reverse transcribed using random hexamers. Across 54 Vbeta and 13 Jbeta, immunoSEQ multiplex PCR amplified TCR beta CDR3. One entry per CDR3 protein results from TCRdb running MiXCR on the immunoSEQ multiplex PCR reads. Here the sample spans around 190,000 distinct CDR3 sequences, about 95% being singletons. Note on this clonotype: Its antigen is not known.

The germline V and J ends were trimmed by 2 bases and 4 bases, with 4 bases remaining between them. The CDR3 runs 11 residues. Germline loops: CDR1 GTSNPN, CDR2 SVGIG (reference sequence). The material sequenced was CD4+ T cells from PBMCs. This TCR derives from a human donor in good health. The chain couples TRBV30 to TRBJ2-3, with unresolved D. The CDR3 DNA sequence: TGTGCCTGGAGTAACTCAGATACGCAGTATTTT. It yields the protein CAWSNSDTQYF.